The sequence of this T cell receptor beta chain was determined in a study of shared clonotypes between healthy human individuals. The overall study: Two women and a few men aged 18 to 49 served as donors.

Each subset's genomic DNA was shared equally among a number of immunoSEQ plates. Profiled with immunoSEQ multiplex PCR; TCRdb holds only in-frame clones, not every one. The sample has about 1.4 million clones, roughly 96% seen once; the top ten hold 0.95% to 1.5%. Details on this clone: Its antigen is still unknown. Other DNA sequences of this sample code for an identical CDR3.

General study points: Naive subsets generally had larger estimated richness than memory subsets. Rarefaction analysis demonstrated incomplete sorted-subset sequencing notwithstanding large depth.

The V gene lost 3 bases and the J gene lost 0 bases, with 3 bases spanning the gap. The germline CDR1 and CDR2 sequences are KGHSH and LQKENI. The CDR3 runs 12 residues. The sequenced material came from naive CD4+ T cells sorted from blood. The subset here: CD45RA+ positively selected. This sequence joins TRBV18 and TRBJ2-7; D not certain. The clonotype originates from a man aged 25-45 years in good health. The CDR3 DNA reads TGTGCCAGCTCACCTAGCTCCTACGAGCAGTACTTC. Protein: CASSPSSYEQYF.